These T cell receptor beta chains were read from a single sample in a study of beta chain features in type 1 diabetes. Method: immunoSEQ multiplex PCR; TCRdb's copy keeps in-frame clones and lacks some. The sample yields some 290,000 clones, approximately 14% seen once. The source material was naive CD4+ T cells from blood. Receptors were obtained from a man aged 25 to 45 with type 1 diabetes. CDR3s include the opening cysteine and the closing phenylalanine or tryptophan. The order of the fields is J gene, clone size, V gene, D gene, CDR3 DNA, CDR3 protein. The D gene is left open where the match is weak. Size is stated for part of the rows, as once, few or many counts, or as a class when the clone is expanded.

TRBJ2-2	NA	TRBV30	TRBD2	TGTGCCTGGAGTCTACTAGCGGGAGGCACCGGGGAGCTGTTTTTT	CAWSLLAGGTGELFF
TRBJ1-2	few	TRBV7-2	NA	TGTGCCAGCAGCTTACAGGGGCCTCCGGATGGCTACACCTTC	CASSLQGPPDGYTF
TRBJ2-3	few	TRBV11-3	TRBD2	TGTGCCAGCAGCTTGCGGGAGGGAGATACGCAGTATTTT	CASSLREGDTQYF
TRBJ1-1	few	TRBV4-3	TRBD1	TGCGCCAGCAGCCAAGCGGGACAGCCTGAAGCTTTCTTT	CASSQAGQPEAFF
TRBJ2-2	NA	TRBV7-9	TRBD1	TGTGCCAGCATTGACCGGGACAGGTGGTCCGGGGAGCTGTTTTTT	CASIDRDRWSGELFF
TRBJ2-5	few	TRBV5-5	NA	TGTGCCAGCAGCCCTGGACTCCAAGAGACCCAGTACTTC	CASSPGLQETQYF
TRBJ1-2	NA	TRBV5-4	NA	TGTGCCAGCAGCTTCGAGGGACTACACAACTATGGCTACACCTTC	CASSFEGLHNYGYTF
TRBJ2-2	NA	TRBV27	NA	TGTGCCAGCAGCCCCCCGGGCGGGGAGCTGTTTTTT	CASSPPGGELFF
TRBJ1-5	few	TRBV5-1	TRBD1	TGCGCCAGCAGCCCGGGACAGAACAATCAGCCCCAGCATTTT	CASSPGQNNQPQHF
TRBJ2-7	NA	TRBV23-1	TRBD1	TGCGCCAGCAGTCCCCAGGGGGCTACCTACGAGCAGTACTTC	CASSPQGATYEQYF
TRBJ1-2	NA	TRBV30	NA	TGTGCCTGGAGGAGACTCCGGGACATCTATCGCTATGGCTACACCTTC	CAWRRLRDIYRYGYTF
TRBJ2-7	NA	TRBV6-5	TRBD1	TGTGCCAGCAGTCGGACAGGTTCCTACGAGCAGTACTTC	CASSRTGSYEQYF
TRBJ2-1	few	TRBV5-1	NA	TGCGCCAGCACAGAGGTTCAGGGTGGCAATGAGCAGTTCTTC	CASTEVQGGNEQFF